Presented here are 8 T cell receptor beta chains from one specimen sequenced in a study of regulatory T cells in long-lasting Graves disease. Investigators prepared the TCR beta libraries by applying iRepertoire HTBI primers and Arm-PCR of CDR3 regions. TCRdb re-called the multiplex PCR reads with MiXCR, one entry per CDR3 protein. The table has approximately 400,000 distinct CDR3 sequences, about an eighth seen once. Time point given: newly diagnosed GD, antithyroid drugs for less than 3 months. PBMC RNA served as the TCR library source. These data were likewise used in another study, on T cells in Graves' hyperthyroidism and ophthalmopathy.

The sequenced sample was peripheral blood mononuclear cells (PBMCs), obtained at new diagnosis, from a patient treated with antithyroid drugs. These receptors were obtained from a woman aged 18-29 years with Graves disease.

Ten or more counts support this clonotype. The CDR3 nucleotides read TGTGCCAGCAGCCCCTGGCCAGGGGCGGGAAATGAGCAGTTCTTC. Translation gives CASSPWPGAGNEQFF. The chain recombines TRBV7-2 with TRBJ2-1, with D perhaps being TRBD1 or TRBD2 (6 bases each). Germline CDR1 SGHTA, CDR2 FQGNSA. CDR3 length: 15 amino acids. V was cut by 5 bases and J by 7 bases, with 18 bases left in between.

This clonotype appeared many times. The gene calls are TRBV19 and TRBJ2-3; 7 bases are shared with TRBD1. With V trimmed by 3 bases and J by 5 bases, 8 bases remained unmatched. The germline V gene encodes CDR1 LNHDA and CDR2 SQIVND (reference sequence). The CDR3 loop spans 15 amino acids. Written as DNA, the CDR3 is TGTGCCAGTAGTATCCATTCGCGACAGGGAGATACGCAGTATTTT. Amino acid sequence: CASSIHSRQGDTQYF. Using reference TRBV19 and TRBJ2-3 for the parts outside the CDR3, the full variable domain is DGGITQSPKYLFRKEGQNVTLSCEQNLNHDAMYWYRQDPGQGLRLIYYSQIVNDFQKGDIAEGYSVSREKKESFPLTVTSAQKNPTAFYLCASSIHSRQGDTQYFGPGTRLTVL.

This clonotype was seen repeatedly, ten times or more. This sequence joins TRBV4-3 and TRBJ2-3, with 8 bases aligning to TRBD2. The germline V gene has CDR1 LGHNA and CDR2 YSLEER. V shed 0 bases, J shed 1 base, and the junction held 9 bases outside the gene matches. This CDR3 has 18 residues. CDR3 loop: CASSQDVPSAGGTDTQYF. DNA of the CDR3: TGCGCCAGCAGCCAAGACGTCCCCTCAGCGGGAGGCACAGATACGCAGTATTTT.

This clonotype was observed many times. The rearrangement links TRBV12-3 or TRBV12-4 to TRBJ2-7; 8 nucleotides line up with TRBD2. With 3 bases clipped from V and 3 bases from J, the junction kept 4 bases outside the gene matches. This CDR3 region has 14 residues. CDR3 DNA sequence: TGTGCCAGCAGTTTGGGGACTAGGAGCTACGAGCAGTACTTC. Protein sequence: CASSLGTRSYEQYF.

This clonotype was found many times. The gene calls are TRBV15 and TRBJ2-1; 7 bases align to TRBD2. This CDR3 contains 18 residues. Germline CDR1 reads LNHNV; CDR2 reads YYDKDF (reference sequence). With V trimmed by 3 bases and J by 0 bases, 11 bases remained unmatched. The CDR3 DNA is TGTGCCACCAGCAGGGAGAGGTATGGCGGGAGCTCCTACAATGAGCAGTTCTTC. It yields the protein CATSRERYGGSSYNEQFF.

This clonotype showed up many times. The chain employs TRBV6-1 and TRBJ2-5; 9 nucleotides line up with TRBD2. The CDR3 consists of 14 residues. Trimming took 8 bases from V and 2 from J; bases not matched to a gene: 6. CDR1 is MNHNS, CDR2 SASEGT, per germline. The CDR3 sequence is CASRPAGGQETQYF. The CDR3 DNA reads TGTGCCAGCCGACCGGCGGGAGGGCAAGAGACCCAGTACTTC.

In its sample, this clonotype was seen many times. J is TRBJ1-1 and V is TRBV7-9; unclear D gene. Germline V gives CDR1 SEHNR, CDR2 FQNEAQ (reference sequence). The CDR3 consists of 16 residues. V gave up 5 bases and J gave up 0 bases, with 16 bases separating them. The CDR3 region has the DNA TGTGCCAGCAGCCATCGACGGGTCGAAATGAACACTGAAGCTTTCTTT. Translation: CASSHRRVEMNTEAFF.

V is TRBV6-2 or TRBV6-3 and J is TRBJ1-5, with 8 nucleotides matching TRBD1. V lost 2 bases to trimming and J lost 11 bases; unmatched junction nucleotides: 11. The CDR3 has 15 residues. Per germline, CDR1 MNHEY and CDR2 SVGEGT. CDR3 nucleotide sequence: TGTGCCAGCAGTTACCCCGGGACAGGCGGGGAGGCCCAGCATTTT. It codes for CASSYPGTGGEAQHF.